The 31 T cell receptor beta chains given below trace back to one sample, sequenced in a study of CD8+ T cells in alopecia areata. RNA was extracted and reverse transcribed into cDNA as the sequencing template. TCRdb's copy holds only in-frame clones and misses some; the assay was immunoSEQ multiplex PCR. The sample includes 30,000 to 40,000 clones, around 50% of them seen just once. CD4+ cells of 5 or 6 patients were subjected to sorting into CD25+CD127- cells. Material for sequencing was CD4+ Tregs sorted from blood. Every receptor here comes from a human donor with alopecia areata.

V is TRBV2 and J is TRBJ1-6; D is uncertain. Germline V gives CDR1 SNHLY, CDR2 FYNNEI. The CDR3 totals 13 residues. Trimming took 6 bases from V and 7 from J, leaving 10 bases between them. Here the CDR3 reads CASRVAPNSPLHF. As DNA, the CDR3 is TGTGCCAGCAGGGTGGCCCCGAATTCACCCCTCCACTTT.

The CDR3 nucleotides read TGTGCCAGCAGTTCGGGACAGGTTTCCTACAATGAGCAGTTCTTC. This gives the protein CASSSGQVSYNEQFF. The genes are TRBV6-6 and TRBJ2-1; 8 bases are shared with TRBD1. From germline, CDR1 is MNHNY and CDR2 SVGAGI (reference sequence). The CDR3 is 15 amino acids. With V trimmed by 4 bases and J by 1 base, 3 bases remained unmatched.

The rearrangement joins TRBV27 to TRBJ2-2; no reliable D call. The CDR3 length is 15 residues. Germline V gives CDR1 MNHEY, CDR2 SMNVEV (reference sequence). V was clipped by 4 bases and J by 0 bases, with 9 bases between them. In DNA, the CDR3 is TGTGCCAGCAGTTCGGGCAGTTCGAACACCGGGGAGCTGTTTTTT. Amino acid sequence: CASSSGSSNTGELFF.

This clone was seen a handful of times. This rearrangement joins TRBV5-4 to TRBJ2-5; no definite D call. CDR3 length: 13 residues. V was trimmed by 6 bases and J by 2 bases, leaving 11 bases between them. The germline gives CDR1 SGHNT, CDR2 YYREEE (reference sequence). The CDR3 region has the DNA TGTGCCAGCATGTTATGGGAACAAGAGACCCAGTACTTC. It yields the protein CASMLWEQETQYF.

This clone was counted between two and nine times. The chain combines TRBV7-2 with TRBJ2-1, with no clear D. Trimming stripped 5 bases from V and 4 bases from J, with 12 bases between. This CDR3 region has 14 residues. The germline V gene encodes CDR1 SGHTA and CDR2 FQGNSA. CDR3 coding DNA: TGTGCCAGCAGCCCCCCTGCGCTTTACAATGAGCAGTTCTTC. The encoded protein is CASSPPALYNEQFF.

The V and J genes are TRBV5-1 and TRBJ1-3; tentative D call: TRBD1 (6 bases). Germline CDR1 and CDR2: SGHRS and YFSETQ. V was clipped by 4 bases and J by 0 bases, with 11 bases between them. This CDR3 region has 15 residues. The CDR3 loop reads CASSVRGTSGNTIYF. The CDR3 DNA reads as TGCGCCAGCAGCGTCAGGGGCACCTCTGGAAACACCATATATTTT.

The gene calls are TRBV6-6 and TRBJ2-7; D call uncertain. Trimming pared 4 bases from V and 2 bases from J, leaving 12 bases between. Germline-derived CDR1 and CDR2 are MNHNY and SVGAGI (reference sequence). The CDR3 is 14 amino acids. CDR3 residues: CASSFVHRPYEQYF. The CDR3 bases are TGTGCCAGCAGTTTCGTACACAGACCCTACGAGCAGTACTTC.

CDR3 nucleotides: TGTGCCAGCAGCTTAGGCAGGACTAACTATGGCTACACCTTC. Protein product: CASSLGRTNYGYTF. The rearrangement links TRBV7-2 to TRBJ1-2, with D uncertain. The CDR3 runs 14 residues. Germline-derived CDR1 and CDR2 are SGHTA and FQGNSA. Trimming cost V 1 base and J 0 bases, with 6 bases left between them.

The chain combines TRBV6-6 with TRBJ1-3, with a tentative D call TRBD1 (6 bases). V lost 6 bases, J lost 2 bases, and 14 bases lay in between. The length of the CDR3 is 15 residues. In germline, CDR1 is MNHNY, CDR2 SVGAGI (reference sequence). The CDR3 protein is CASRIQGTAGNTIYF. The CDR3 region has the DNA TGTGCCAGCAGGATACAGGGCACGGCTGGAAACACCATATATTTT.

The chain has TRBV30 and TRBJ1-5, with D possibly TRBD1 on 5 matching bases. Trimming removed 3 bases from V and 4 bases from J, with 16 bases in between. The germline CDR1 and CDR2 sequences are GTSNPN and SVGIG (reference sequence). CDR3 length equals 15 residues. CDR3 nucleotides: TGTGCCTGGAGCACCAGAGGGACGTGGAATCAGCCCCAGCATTTT. This codes for CAWSTRGTWNQPQHF.

This clone showed up just a few times. This chain links TRBV7-2 with TRBJ2-3; no firm D call. CDR1 and CDR2 from the germline V gene are SGHTA and FQGNSA. This CDR3 has 12 amino acids. The V and J ends lost 10 bases and 4 bases respectively, with 12 bases between them. CDR3 DNA: TGTGCCACCGGCATTACTCCAGATACGCAGTATTTT. This sequence encodes CATGITPDTQYF.

V is TRBV15 and J is TRBJ2-1; 9 bases are shared with TRBD1. V dropped 5 bases and J dropped 7; count of bases not matched to a gene: 15. CDR1 is LNHNV, CDR2 YYDKDF, per germline (reference sequence). The CDR3 is 17 residues long. The CDR3 protein is CATSADRGLRRRNEQFF. CDR3 DNA sequence: TGTGCCACCAGCGCGGACAGGGGACTCCGCAGGAGGAATGAGCAGTTCTTC.

V is TRBV4-3 and J is TRBJ2-7, with D unclear. The CDR3 runs 16 residues. The germline V and J ends were trimmed by 0 bases and 7 bases, with 19 bases remaining between them. Germline V gene data show CDR1 as LGHNA and CDR2 as YSLEER. CDR3 bases: TGCGCCAGCAGCCAAGATTTTGGTCTAGGTCCCCGGGAGCAGTACTTC. This codes for CASSQDFGLGPREQYF.

CDR3 loop: CAWSAPRGPRGYTF. The CDR3 DNA reads as TGTGCCTGGAGTGCCCCCAGGGGCCCAAGAGGCTACACCTTC. The rearrangement links TRBV30 to TRBJ1-2, with a possible D match to TRBD1 (6 bases). From germline, CDR1 is GTSNPN and CDR2 SVGIG (reference sequence). V dropped 1 base and J dropped 8 bases, with 17 bases sitting between them. The CDR3 loop spans 14 amino acids.

V gene TRBV7-3 combines with J gene TRBJ1-1; D is perhaps TRBD1 (6 bases). The V end was cut by 3 bases, the J end by 4 bases, with 9 bases between. The CDR3 spans 13 residues. Germline CDR1 is SGHTA and CDR2 is FQGTGA. The CDR3 DNA reads as TGTGCCAGCAGCTTCCAGGGGAGCACTGAAGCTTTCTTT. Encoded protein: CASSFQGSTEAFF.

This clone ranks as medium-sized (0.01 to 0.1%). The chain carries TRBV28 and TRBJ2-3; D may be TRBD2 (7 bases). Germline CDR1 MDHEN, CDR2 SYDVKM. Trimming stripped 3 bases from V and 2 bases from J, with 9 bases between. The CDR3 is 14 residues long. This CDR3 reads CASSFAGATDTQYF. Written as DNA, the CDR3 is TGTGCCAGCAGTTTTGCGGGGGCCACAGATACGCAGTATTTT.

This clone appeared a few times. The J gene is TRBJ1-1, the V gene TRBV7-3; no reliable D call. V dropped 5 bases and J dropped 4 bases, with 11 bases sitting between them. Germline loops: CDR1 SGHTA, CDR2 FQGTGA. The CDR3 covers 13 residues. This CDR3 is CASSPRVGTEAFF. CDR3 bases: TGTGCCAGCAGCCCACGGGTCGGCACTGAAGCTTTCTTT.

This clone was detected only a few times. This chain connects TRBV7-2 to TRBJ2-3, with D perhaps TRBD1 or TRBD2 (5 bases each). Deletions cut 4 bases from V and 2 bases from J, with 13 bases between. CDR3 size: 15 residues. Germline V gene lookup returns CDR1 SGHTA and CDR2 FQGNSA. CDR3: CASSWRGANTDTQYF. The CDR3 DNA sequence: TGTGCCAGCAGCTGGCGAGGGGCCAACACAGATACGCAGTATTTT.

Points on this clone: The junction does not match germline at one end; this may be a read error. The genes are TRBV18 and TRBJ2-7, with 7 nucleotides matching TRBD2. The germline gives CDR1 KGHSH, CDR2 LQKENI. The CDR3 extends over 13 amino acids. CDR3 DNA: TGCGCCAGCTCACGCAGGGCGGGAGACGAGCAGTACTTC. As protein: CASSRRAGDEQYF. The full variable domain, rest sourced from reference TRBV18 and TRBJ2-7, is NAGVMQNPRHLVRRRGQEARLRCSPMKGHSHVYWYRQLPEEGLKFMVYLQKENIIDESGMPKERFSAEFPKEGPSILRIQQVVRGDSAAYFCASSRRAGDEQYFGPGTRLTVT.

The chain uses TRBV28 and TRBJ1-1, with a weak D call TRBD1 (5 bases). There are 16 residues in the CDR3. Germline-derived CDR1 and CDR2 are MDHEN and SYDVKM. V lost 9 bases to trimming and J lost 0 bases, with 20 bases between them. CDR3 sequence (DNA): TGTGCCAGTGGGGGAGCGCAGGGAACTTTGAACACTGAAGCTTTCTTT. This gives the protein CASGGAQGTLNTEAFF.

V gene TRBV19 combines with J gene TRBJ1-5; D unresolved. The CDR3 runs 13 residues. The germline V and J ends were trimmed by 2 bases and 6 bases, with 8 bases remaining between them. The V gene's germline CDR1 is LNHDA and CDR2 SQIVND (reference sequence). CDR3 in DNA: TGTGCCAGTAGTATAAACTCGGGTCAGCCCCAGCATTTT. Its protein is CASSINSGQPQHF.

The chain couples TRBV7-2 to TRBJ2-1, with TRBD2 matching 11 bases. CDR1 is SGHTA and CDR2 is FQGNSA in the germline V gene. The CDR3 loop spans 18 amino acids. The V gene end was trimmed by 0 bases and the J gene end by 0 bases; junction bases not matched to a gene: 4. The CDR3 coding sequence is TGTGCCAGCAGCTTAGCGCTACTAGCGGGGGCCTCCTACAATGAGCAGTTCTTC. Amino acid sequence: CASSLALLAGASYNEQFF.

The rearrangement joins TRBV5-1 to TRBJ2-7, with D tentatively TRBD2 (6 bases). The germline V and J ends were trimmed by 2 bases and 2 bases, with 17 bases remaining between them. CDR1 and CDR2 from the germline V gene are SGHRS and YFSETQ. The CDR3 loop spans 16 amino acids. CDR3 DNA sequence: TGCGCCAGCAGCTTTGGAGGGACCCTCATGGCCTACGAGCAGTACTTC. It is translated as CASSFGGTLMAYEQYF.

The chain is built from TRBV7-8 and TRBJ1-4, with 9 bases aligning to TRBD1. Germline V lookup: CDR1 SGHVS, CDR2 FQNEAQ. After removal of 2 bases from V and 1 base from J, the junction contained 5 bases not matched to a gene. The CDR3 totals 17 residues. CDR3 coding DNA: TGTGCCAGCAGCTTAAACAGGGGGCAGGGAACTAATGAAAAACTGTTTTTT. It encodes CASSLNRGQGTNEKLFF.

The V and J genes are TRBV27 and TRBJ2-4; TRBD1 matches at 7 bases. Germline CDR1 is MNHEY and CDR2 is SMNVEV (reference sequence). V lost 6 bases and J lost 0; bases outside the gene matches: 5. CDR3 length: 15 residues. The CDR3 is CASRGTALAKNIQYF. CDR3 sequence (DNA): TGTGCCAGCAGGGGGACAGCACTAGCCAAAAACATTCAGTACTTC.

In nucleotides, the CDR3 is TGTGCCAGCTCACCACCGAGGGGCAAGAGTGAAGCTTTCTTT. Its protein product is CASSPPRGKSEAFF. The chain has TRBV18 and TRBJ1-1; D may be TRBD1 (5 bases). Germline CDR1 is KGHSH and CDR2 is LQKENI. This CDR3 has 14 residues. The germline V and J ends were trimmed by 0 bases and 7 bases, with 12 bases remaining between them.

The chain couples TRBV4-1 to TRBJ1-2; 8 positions match TRBD1. Germline V CDR1 and CDR2: MGHRA, YSYEKL. The V and J ends lost 0 bases and 6 bases, in that order; junction bases with no gene match: 6. This CDR3 is 15 amino acids long. CDR3 protein: CASSQDWQGADGYTF. CDR3 DNA sequence: TGCGCCAGCAGCCAAGATTGGCAGGGGGCGGATGGCTACACCTTC.

V gene TRBV5-1 combines with J gene TRBJ2-2, with TRBD2 identical over 7 bases. V dropped 4 bases and J dropped 0; count of bases not matched to a gene: 3. The CDR3 length is 15 residues. Germline lookup yields CDR1 SGHRS and CDR2 YFSETQ. In DNA form, the CDR3 reads TGCGCCAGCAGCGAACTAGCGTCGAACACCGGGGAGCTGTTTTTT. Protein: CASSELASNTGELFF.

This clone was counted a few times. The chain uses TRBV30 and TRBJ1-4; unclear D gene. With 4 bases removed from V and 5 bases from J, the gap between germline ends came to 11 bases. Looked up from germline, CDR1 is GTSNPN and CDR2 is SVGIG (reference sequence). This CDR3 contains 13 residues. CDR3 DNA sequence: TGTGCCTGGAAACAGATAGGGAATGAAAAACTGTTTTTT. This encodes CAWKQIGNEKLFF.

This clone showed up just a few times. Other DNA sequences from this sample encode an identical CDR3 as well. The gene calls are TRBV2 and TRBJ2-1; the D gene is possibly TRBD1 (7 bases). The length of the CDR3 is 14 residues. CDR1 SNHLY and CDR2 FYNNEI come from the germline V gene. V shed 7 bases and J shed 8 bases, with 18 bases lying between them. CDR3 coding DNA: TGTGCCAGCAAGGGGGCGGTCGGGGGAGATGAGCAGTTCTTC. Translated, it gives CASKGAVGGDEQFF.

This clone is a singleton in its sample. J is TRBJ1-5 and V is TRBV28, with 7 nucleotides matching TRBD1. Germline CDR1 and CDR2: MDHEN and SYDVKM. The CDR3 length is 15 residues. With V trimmed by 4 bases and J by 7 bases, 10 bases remained unmatched. The CDR3 DNA is TGTGCCAGCAGTTCCAGGGGGACAGTTGGACAGCCCCAGCATTTT. Amino acid sequence: CASSSRGTVGQPQHF.